A selection of T cell receptor beta chains follows, all from one sample in a study of T cell repertoires in cytomegalovirus infection. Their specific antigens are unknown. From the reads, TCRdb called clonotypes with MiXCR, one entry per CDR3 protein. Among around 800,000 distinct CDR3 sequences listed, approximately 29% were seen once. The sample in question was cultured CD8+ T cells from PBMCs, obtained from culture after CMV antigen stimulation. The receptors shown here come from a human donor in good health (CMV status not recorded). Some clones in this sample may be carry-over from other donors' samples. The CDR3 runs from the conserved cysteine through the conserved F or W. Each record gives: clone size, V gene, J gene, D gene, CDR3 protein, CDR3 DNA. The D gene is left open where the match is weak. A row's size may be missing; if present it is once, few, many or a size class.

.,TRBV11-2,TRBJ1-1,.,CASSLVSRVSGEAFF,TGTGCCAGCAGCTTAGTTTCCAGGGTAAGCGGTGAAGCTTTCTTT
.,TRBV12-3/TRBV12-4,TRBJ2-1,.,CTSSPTGHLNNEQFF,TGTACCAGCAGTCCCACGGGACACCTCAACAATGAGCAGTTCTTC
few,TRBV6-6,TRBJ1-3,.,CASLASQRSTIYF,TGTGCCAGCCTAGCAAGCCAGAGGAGCACCATATATTTT
.,TRBV12-3/TRBV12-4,TRBJ2-3,TRBD2,CASSLPGLAGVDTQYF,TGTGCCAGCAGTTTACCGGGCCTAGCGGGGGTAGATACGCAGTATTTT
few,TRBV4-3,TRBJ2-5,TRBD2,CASSQEAGEETQYF,TGCGCCAGCAGCCAAGAGGCGGGGGAAGAGACCCAGTACTTC
.,TRBV6-5,TRBJ2-2,.,CAAEELFF,TGTGCCGCCGAGGAGCTGTTTTTT
.,TRBV19,TRBJ2-1,.,CASSSLEAGSYNEQFF,TGTGCCAGTAGTTCCCTGGAGGCAGGGTCCTACAATGAGCAGTTCTTC
.,TRBV20-1,TRBJ2-7,.,CSAPGWQGNSYEQYF,TGCAGTGCTCCTGGGTGGCAGGGTAACTCCTACGAGCAGTACTTC
.,TRBV19,TRBJ1-5,.,CANKAGLRGGQPQHF,TGTGCCAATAAGGCAGGCCTCCGAGGGGGTCAGCCCCAGCATTTT
once,TRBV4-1,TRBJ1-4,.,CASSQVVGDRNEKLFF,TGCGCCAGCAGCCAAGTAGTGGGGGATCGCAATGAAAAACTGTTTTTT
.,TRBV19,TRBJ1-1,.,CASRPYRNTEAFF,TGTGCCAGTCGTCCTTACAGGAACACTGAAGCTTTCTTT
few,TRBV6-5,TRBJ2-2,.,CASSYSTGQGPTGELFF,TGTGCCAGCAGTTACTCGACAGGTCAGGGGCCCACCGGGGAGCTGTTTTTT
.,TRBV12-3/TRBV12-4,TRBJ2-7,.,CASSFILIGSSFYEQYF,TGTGCCAGCAGTTTCATTTTGATCGGCAGTTCTTTCTACGAGCAGTACTTC
.,TRBV2,TRBJ1-3,.,CASSAIPEGSGNTIYF,TGTGCCAGCAGTGCGATCCCTGAGGGATCTGGAAACACCATATATTTT
few,TRBV19,TRBJ2-6,.,CASRLRQFPSGANVLTF,TGTGCCAGTAGACTACGACAGTTCCCCTCTGGGGCCAACGTCCTGACTTTC
few,TRBV9,TRBJ2-4,.,CASSGALGIQYF,TGTGCCAGCAGCGGGGCCCTGGGCATTCAGTACTTC
few,TRBV5-6,TRBJ2-7,TRBD2,CASSFTSMGGTYEQYF,TGTGCCAGCAGCTTTACGTCGATGGGAGGGACCTACGAGCAGTACTTC
.,TRBV6-1,TRBJ2-2,.,CASSEGSGELFF,TGTGCCAGCAGCGAGGGGTCCGGGGAGCTGTTTTTT
many,TRBV7-9,TRBJ2-1,TRBD1,CASSLGDREQFF,TGTGCCAGCAGCTTAGGGGACAGGGAGCAGTTCTTC
.,TRBV7-9,TRBJ2-5,TRBD2,CASSFGRRSGSQETQYF,TGTGCCAGCAGCTTTGGAAGAAGGAGCGGGAGCCAAGAGACCCAGTACTTC
many,TRBV7-6,TRBJ1-6,TRBD1,CASSWTGRGTPLHF,TGTGCCAGCAGTTGGACAGGCCGGGGAACACCCCTCCACTTT
.,TRBV28,TRBJ2-5,.,CASSSRELDFQETQYF,TGTGCCAGCAGTTCCAGAGAATTAGACTTCCAAGAGACCCAGTACTTC
.,TRBV19,TRBJ2-1,TRBD2,CASRDTSGGNNEQFF,TGTGCCAGTAGGGATACTAGCGGGGGGAACAATGAGCAGTTCTTC
few,TRBV19,TRBJ2-1,TRBD2,CASSIGSGGYREQFF,TGTGCCAGTAGTATAGGAAGCGGGGGGTATAGAGAGCAGTTCTTC
.,TRBV10-3,TRBJ1-1,.,CAISRDLGNTEAFF,TGTGCCATCAGCAGGGATCTGGGGAACACTGAAGCTTTCTTT
.,TRBV27,TRBJ1-2,.,CASSLLPGDGYTF,TGTGCCAGCAGTTTATTGCCCGGGGATGGCTACACCTTC
many,TRBV25-1,TRBJ2-7,.,CASSEYGLHEQYF,TGTGCCAGCAGTGAATATGGGTTACACGAGCAGTACTTC
.,TRBV7-9,TRBJ1-2,.,CASSQGHGRSNYGYTF,TGTGCCAGCAGCCAAGGACACGGAAGATCTAACTATGGCTACACCTTC
.,TRBV27,TRBJ2-1,TRBD2,CASSSYSSGGYNEQFF,TGTGCCAGCAGTTCCTATTCTAGCGGGGGGTACAATGAGCAGTTCTTC
.,TRBV20-1,TRBJ1-5,.,CSARKLSQPQHF,TGCAGTGCTAGAAAGCTTAGTCAGCCCCAGCATTTT
many,TRBV7-9,TRBJ1-1,.,CASRPRPGLKNTEAFF,TGTGCCAGCAGACCTAGGCCGGGACTTAAAAACACTGAAGCTTTCTTT
.,TRBV23-1,TRBJ2-5,.,CASSQSELGLPRETQYF,TGCGCCAGCAGTCAATCCGAGCTGGGGCTACCGAGGGAGACCCAGTACTTC
many,TRBV7-8,TRBJ2-1,.,CASSLLSASGNEQFF,TGTGCCAGCAGCTTACTTTCCGCCTCAGGGAATGAGCAGTTCTTC
.,TRBV5-6,TRBJ1-2,TRBD1,CASSDDGMGQGAPQYGYTF,TGTGCCAGCAGCGACGATGGGATGGGCCAGGGGGCTCCTCAATATGGCTACACCTTC
.,TRBV2,TRBJ1-2,.,CASRHDSPLEGYTF,TGTGCCAGCAGACACGACAGTCCTCTTGAGGGCTACACCTTC
few,TRBV7-6,TRBJ2-3,.,CASSSREDADTQYF,TGTGCCAGCAGCTCTCGAGAGGATGCAGATACGCAGTATTTT
.,TRBV10-3,TRBJ2-2,TRBD1,CAISADRDRVVGELFF,TGTGCCATCAGTGCTGACCGGGACAGGGTCGTTGGGGAGCTGTTTTTT
.,TRBV19,TRBJ1-5,.,CASSIFGDSNQPQHF,TGTGCCAGTAGTATTTTCGGGGATAGCAATCAGCCCCAGCATTTT
few,TRBV20-1,TRBJ2-7,TRBD2,CSARDLSIGGGYYEQYF,TGCAGTGCTAGAGATCTTTCGATCGGGGGGGGGTACTACGAGCAGTACTTC
few,TRBV19,TRBJ1-4,.,CASSDPSGTYEKLFF,TGTGCCAGTAGCGACCCCTCCGGGACGTATGAAAAACTGTTTTTT
few,TRBV10-3,TRBJ2-1,.,CATEKESNKSSYNEQFF,TGTGCCACCGAAAAAGAGTCAAACAAGAGCTCCTACAATGAGCAGTTCTTC
few,TRBV12-3/TRBV12-4,TRBJ2-1,.,CASSWISGGEQFF,TGTGCCAGCAGTTGGATTTCCGGGGGTGAGCAGTTCTTC
many,TRBV7-6,TRBJ2-3,.,CASSLERAMDTQYF,TGTGCCAGCAGCTTAGAAAGGGCCATGGATACGCAGTATTTT
few,TRBV7-9,TRBJ2-2,TRBD2,CASSPTSGGWTGELFF,TGTGCCAGCAGTCCCACTAGCGGGGGCTGGACCGGGGAGCTGTTTTTT
.,TRBV28,TRBJ1-2,.,CASTLWSNGYGYTF,TGTGCCAGCACCCTCTGGTCCAACGGGTATGGCTACACCTTC
.,TRBV7-3,TRBJ1-2,TRBD1,CASSYGQGPAGGYGYTF,TGTGCCAGCAGCTATGGACAGGGTCCCGCAGGAGGGTATGGCTACACCTTC
few,TRBV2,TRBJ2-1,.,CASSPWGFEQFF,TGTGCCAGCAGCCCGTGGGGCTTTGAGCAGTTCTTC
.,TRBV12-3/TRBV12-4,TRBJ2-1,.,CASSPLIGVPNNEQFF,TGTGCCAGCAGCCCACTGATCGGGGTACCTAACAATGAGCAGTTCTTC
.,TRBV6-5,TRBJ2-2,.,CASSYSSLTTGELFF,TGTGCCAGCAGTTACTCGTCCCTAACCACCGGGGAGCTGTTTTTT
.,TRBV9,TRBJ2-7,TRBD1,CASSSPTGPYEQYF,TGTGCCAGCAGCTCTCCGACAGGGCCCTACGAGCAGTACTTC
.,TRBV7-9,TRBJ2-1,.,CASSAVPRRKDEQFF,TGTGCCAGCAGCGCCGTCCCTAGGCGGAAGGATGAGCAGTTCTTC
few,TRBV7-6,TRBJ2-1,TRBD2,CASSWGGGAAYNEQFF,TGTGCTAGCAGCTGGGGCGGGGGGGCCGCCTACAATGAGCAGTTCTTC